The sequence of this T cell receptor (beta chain) was determined in a study of blood T cell repertoires in COVID-19. Across the study: Sites across the United States, Italy and Spain contributed samples from acute and convalescent COVID-19. T cells, B-cell-depleted T cells, or PBMCs provided the cDNA or gDNA that served as material.

V lost 6 bases to trimming and J lost 7 bases, with 15 bases between them. Per germline, CDR1 PRHDT and CDR2 FYEKMQ (reference sequence). The CDR3 totals 14 residues. In the original workflow: Amplification with reference gene primers provided the estimates of nucleated cell counts. The data were produced by immunoSEQ multiplex PCR, yet TCRdb's version contains in-frame clones alone and is incomplete. V and J calls and clone size follow that table, whereas D and trimming were derived from the DNA. The sample contains 150,000 or so clones, over 75% of which appear only once. This clonotype was sampled from a man younger than 35 with COVID-19, enrolled during active disease. Source material: peripheral blood. V usage is TRBV13 and J usage is TRBJ2-2, with D tentatively TRBD2 (5 bases). The chain's CDR3 is CASRVGGGLGELFF. The CDR3 DNA is TGTGCCAGCAGAGTCGGAGGTGGGCTCGGGGAGCTGTTTTTT.